This entry concerns a single T cell receptor beta chain. The sample belongs to a study of blood T cell repertoires in COVID-19. At the level of the study: COVID-19 samples collected from the United States, Italy and Spain covered acute and convalescent phases.

Per germline, CDR1 SGHTA and CDR2 FQGNSA. V lost 1 base to trimming and J lost 4 bases; unmatched junction nucleotides: 11. The CDR3 has 17 amino acids. Generated by immunoSEQ multiplex PCR, the TCRdb table keeps only in-frame clones and is missing some. The sample carries roughly 430,000 clones, around nine tenths recorded once. Those enrolled, adults aged about 18 to 89 years, came from 24 US areas. Exposed volunteers were people who met a COVID-19 case within 2 weeks before study entry. Input material: PBMCs or T cells enriched from blood (not recorded which). This TCR was recovered from a woman aged 18-29 years who had been exposed to COVID-19. The rearrangement links TRBV7-2 to TRBJ2-5; TRBD2 aligns across 8 bases. CDR3 sequence (DNA): TGTGCCAGCAGCTTAGGGACCGGGGGGGCCTCAAGAGAGACCCAGTACTTC. Protein product: CASSLGTGGASRETQYF.